The rows below give T cell receptor beta chains drawn from one sample of a study of T cells in Graves' hyperthyroidism and ophthalmopathy. TCRdb ran MiXCR on the multiplex PCR reads and lists one entry per CDR3 protein. Of more than 450,000 distinct CDR3 sequences in the sample, approximately 15% were seen once. The sample taken for sequencing was blood. These receptor sequences come from a woman between 40 and 55 years old with Graves' hyperthyroidism. CDR3s include the opening cysteine and the closing phenylalanine or tryptophan. Each record gives: CDR3 length, J gene, D gene, clone size, V gene, CDR3 DNA, CDR3 protein. A D gene is named only where the DNA matches it firmly. Clone size is not always given. Where it is, it says once, few, many or a class for expanded clones.

12,TRBJ2-5,TRBD2,many,TRBV20-1,TGCAGTGCCCTACCGGGAGGAGAGACCCAGTACTTC,CSALPGGETQYF
15,TRBJ2-7,.,many,TRBV6-2/TRBV6-3,TGTGCCAGCAGACCGACAGGATCGTACTCCTACGAGCAGTACTTC,CASRPTGSYSYEQYF
14,TRBJ2-5,TRBD2,many,TRBV20-1,TGCAGTGCCCTAAAGGCGGCGGGGGGAGAGACCCAGTACTTC,CSALKAAGGETQYF
16,TRBJ2-1,TRBD1,.,TRBV6-5,TGTGCCAGCAGTTACCGAACAGGGGTCAAATACAATGAGCAGTTCTTC,CASSYRTGVKYNEQFF
11,TRBJ2-1,.,many,TRBV20-1,TGCAGTGGGGAGAGGTACAATGAGCAGTTCTTC,CSGERYNEQFF
16,TRBJ2-3,.,many,TRBV11-2,TGTGCCAGCAGCTTACTCTCCCGGCGGGTGGCAGATACGCAGTATTTT,CASSLLSRRVADTQYF
16,TRBJ2-7,TRBD2,many,TRBV11-2,TGTGCCAGCAGCTTAGTTGTAGCGGGACTCTCCTACGAGCAGTACTTC,CASSLVVAGLSYEQYF
14,TRBJ2-5,.,few,TRBV5-1,TGCGCCAGCAGCTTGGGGTCAGGTTACGAGACCCAGTACTTC,CASSLGSGYETQYF
15,TRBJ2-3,TRBD1,many,TRBV5-1,TGCGCCAGCAGCTACCGGGACAGGGGCACAGATACGCAGTATTTT,CASSYRDRGTDTQYF
15,TRBJ1-5,.,many,TRBV18,TGTGCCAGCTCCCTCCGGGAAGCTAGCAATCAGCCCCAGCATTTT,CASSLREASNQPQHF
17,TRBJ2-7,TRBD2,.,TRBV7-2,TGTGCCAGCAGCGGAACGAGGCGGGAGGGCCTAAATGCAAAGCAGTACTTC,CASSGTRREGLNAKQYF
14,TRBJ1-2,TRBD1,many,TRBV27,TGTGCCACCTCGCCCGCAACAGGGGGCTATGGCTACACCTTC,CATSPATGGYGYTF
15,TRBJ2-1,TRBD2,many,TRBV28,TGTGCCAGCAGTATGACTAGCCATGAGGGGAATGAGCAGTTCTTC,CASSMTSHEGNEQFF
16,TRBJ2-3,TRBD2,.,TRBV10-1,TGCGCCAGCAGTCCCTCTAGCGGGATTGGCACAGATACGCAGTATTTT,CASSPSSGIGTDTQYF
15,TRBJ1-3,TRBD1,many,TRBV28,TGTGCCAGCAGTTCGACAGGGGACTCTGGAAACACCATATATTTT,CASSSTGDSGNTIYF
14,TRBJ2-1,.,many,TRBV24-1,TGTGCCACCAGTGGACCAAACTCGTACCATGAGCAGTTCTTC,CATSGPNSYHEQFF
15,TRBJ2-3,.,many,TRBV12-5,TGTGCTAGTGGGCCGCTAGCAGATGGCACAGATACGCAGTATTTT,CASGPLADGTDTQYF
12,TRBJ1-2,TRBD1,.,TRBV10-3,TGTGCCATCAAAGGACAGGGCGATGGCTACACCTTC,CAIKGQGDGYTF
14,TRBJ2-5,TRBD1,many,TRBV7-2,TGTGCCAGCAGCTTAGTAGGGGGCGGGGAGACCCAGTACTTC,CASSLVGGGETQYF
17,TRBJ2-2,.,.,TRBV5-1,TGCGCCAGCAGCTTGGCCGAATCCCGCGCGAACACCGGGGAGCTGTTTTTT,CASSLAESRANTGELFF
15,TRBJ2-5,.,many,TRBV7-8,TGTGCCAGCAGCTTAGTAACCTTCACGGCAGAGACCCAGTACTTC,CASSLVTFTAETQYF
15,TRBJ2-7,TRBD1,many,TRBV11-3,TGTGCCAGCAGCTCCATCAACGGGACAGACTACGAGCAGTACTTC,CASSSINGTDYEQYF
15,TRBJ2-3,TRBD2,many,TRBV30,TGTGCCTGGAGGCCACTAGCGGGAAGCACAGATACGCAGTATTTT,CAWRPLAGSTDTQYF
14,TRBJ1-5,.,many,TRBV28,TGTGCCAGCAGGCTATTGGGTTCGGTTCAGCCCCAGCATTTT,CASRLLGSVQPQHF
16,TRBJ2-5,.,.,TRBV15,TGTGCCACCAGCAGAGATCATCTGCCTACTGAAGAGACCCAGTACTTC,CATSRDHLPTEETQYF
14,TRBJ1-2,TRBD1,.,TRBV20-1,TGCAGTGCTTTCCCCTCGACAGGGGACTATGGCTACACCTTC,CSAFPSTGDYGYTF